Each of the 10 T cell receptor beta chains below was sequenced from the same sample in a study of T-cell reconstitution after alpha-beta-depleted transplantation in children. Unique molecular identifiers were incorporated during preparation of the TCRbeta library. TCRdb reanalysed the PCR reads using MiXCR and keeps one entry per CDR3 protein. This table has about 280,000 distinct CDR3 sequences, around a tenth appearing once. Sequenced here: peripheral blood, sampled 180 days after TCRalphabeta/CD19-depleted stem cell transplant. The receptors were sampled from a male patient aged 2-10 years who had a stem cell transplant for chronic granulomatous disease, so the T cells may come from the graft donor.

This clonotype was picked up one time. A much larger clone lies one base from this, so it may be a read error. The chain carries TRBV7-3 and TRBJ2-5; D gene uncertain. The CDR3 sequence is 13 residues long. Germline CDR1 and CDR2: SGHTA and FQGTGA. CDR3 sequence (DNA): TGTGCCAGCACCTTAACCTACCGAGAGACCCAGTACTTC. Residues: CASTLTYRETQYF.

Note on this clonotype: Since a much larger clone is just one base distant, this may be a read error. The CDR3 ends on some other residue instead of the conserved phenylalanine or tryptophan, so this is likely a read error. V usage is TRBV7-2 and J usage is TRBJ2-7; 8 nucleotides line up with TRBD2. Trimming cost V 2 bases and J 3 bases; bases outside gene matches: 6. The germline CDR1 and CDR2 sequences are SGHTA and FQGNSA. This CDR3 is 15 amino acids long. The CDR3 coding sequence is TGTGCCAGCAGCTTAAGGAGCGGGGGTGACTACGAGCAGTACCTC. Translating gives CASSLRSGGDYEQYL.

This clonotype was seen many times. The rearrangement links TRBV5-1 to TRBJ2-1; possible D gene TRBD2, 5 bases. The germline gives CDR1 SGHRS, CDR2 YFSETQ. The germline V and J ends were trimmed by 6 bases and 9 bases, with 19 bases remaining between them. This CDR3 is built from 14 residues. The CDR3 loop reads CASTPQPSTSEQFF. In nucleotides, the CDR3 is TGCGCCAGCACCCCCCAGCCCAGCACTAGTGAGCAGTTCTTC.

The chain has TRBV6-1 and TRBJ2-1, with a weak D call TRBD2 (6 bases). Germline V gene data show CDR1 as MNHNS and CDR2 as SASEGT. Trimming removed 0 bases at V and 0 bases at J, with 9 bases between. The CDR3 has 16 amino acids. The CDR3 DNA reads TGTGCCAGCAGTGAAGCAGGGACTCCCTCCTACAATGAGCAGTTCTTC. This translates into CASSEAGTPSYNEQFF.

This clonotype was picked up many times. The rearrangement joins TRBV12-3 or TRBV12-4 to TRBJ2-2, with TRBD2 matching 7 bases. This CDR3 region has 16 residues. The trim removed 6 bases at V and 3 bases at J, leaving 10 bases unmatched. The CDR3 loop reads CASSLLAARDTGELFF. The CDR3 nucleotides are TGTGCCAGCAGCCTTCTAGCGGCTCGGGACACCGGGGAGCTGTTTTTT.

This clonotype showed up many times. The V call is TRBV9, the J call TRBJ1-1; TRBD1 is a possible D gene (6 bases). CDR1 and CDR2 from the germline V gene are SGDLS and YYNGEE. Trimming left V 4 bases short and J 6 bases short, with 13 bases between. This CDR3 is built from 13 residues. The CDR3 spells CASSYREVSEAFF. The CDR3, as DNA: TGTGCCAGCAGCTACAGGGAGGTTTCTGAAGCTTTCTTT.

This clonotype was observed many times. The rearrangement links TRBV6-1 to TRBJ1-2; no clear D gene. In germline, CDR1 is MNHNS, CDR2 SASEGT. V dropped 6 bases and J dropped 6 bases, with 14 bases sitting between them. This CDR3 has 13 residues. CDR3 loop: CASSPYGWDGYTF. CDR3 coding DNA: TGTGCCAGCAGCCCCTATGGTTGGGATGGCTACACCTTC.

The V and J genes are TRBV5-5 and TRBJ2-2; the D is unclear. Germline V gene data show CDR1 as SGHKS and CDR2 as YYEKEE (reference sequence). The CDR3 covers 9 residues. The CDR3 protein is CAKTGELFF. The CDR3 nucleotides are TGTGCTAAAACCGGGGAGCTGTTTTTT.

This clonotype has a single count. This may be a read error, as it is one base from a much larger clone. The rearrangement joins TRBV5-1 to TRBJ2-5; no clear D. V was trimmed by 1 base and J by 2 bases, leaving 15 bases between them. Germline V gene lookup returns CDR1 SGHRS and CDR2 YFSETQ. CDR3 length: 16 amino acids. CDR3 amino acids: CASSLPLGIRQETQYF. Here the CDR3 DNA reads TGCGCCAGCAGCTTGCCCCTGGGGATTAGACAAGAGACCCAGTACTTC.

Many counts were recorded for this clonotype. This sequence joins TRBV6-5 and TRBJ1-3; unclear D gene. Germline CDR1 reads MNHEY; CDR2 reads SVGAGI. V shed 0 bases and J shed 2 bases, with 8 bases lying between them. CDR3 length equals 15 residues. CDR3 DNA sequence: TGTGCCAGCAGTTACTCTTCAACACCTGGAAACACCATATATTTT. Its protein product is CASSYSSTPGNTIYF.